This T cell receptor (beta chain) was sequenced in a study of T-cell memory formation after mild COVID-19. A word on this clonotype: Its antigen is undetermined.

A single record per CDR3 protein comes from TCRdb applying MiXCR to the 5' RACE reads. Of 400,000 to 450,000 distinct CDR3 sequences listed, roughly 18% are singletons. Germline V lookup: CDR1 SGDLS, CDR2 YYNGEE. The CDR3 loop spans 13 amino acids. The V gene lost 0 bases and the J gene lost 3 bases, with 6 bases spanning the gap. Study-wide results and limits: Later expanders leaned CD4+, whereas clones that contracted between day 15 and 85 were balanced CD4/CD8. Unconfirmed was the SARS-CoV-2 specificity of second-wave clones that peaked on day 37. Largely, contracting CD4+ clones fell within CM and EM, and contracting CD8+ clones within EMRA.

The sequencing sample was made of PBMCs or a T cell subset sorted from them (not recorded which). The gene calls are TRBV9 and TRBJ1-1; D ambiguous. The clonotype was recovered from a man between 18 and 35 years old who had mild COVID-19 (a few samples of this study predate the infection). Cell type and time point are not known. The CDR3 here is CASSVERDTEAFF. CDR3 coding DNA: TGTGCCAGCAGCGTAGAGCGCGACACTGAAGCTTTCTTT.